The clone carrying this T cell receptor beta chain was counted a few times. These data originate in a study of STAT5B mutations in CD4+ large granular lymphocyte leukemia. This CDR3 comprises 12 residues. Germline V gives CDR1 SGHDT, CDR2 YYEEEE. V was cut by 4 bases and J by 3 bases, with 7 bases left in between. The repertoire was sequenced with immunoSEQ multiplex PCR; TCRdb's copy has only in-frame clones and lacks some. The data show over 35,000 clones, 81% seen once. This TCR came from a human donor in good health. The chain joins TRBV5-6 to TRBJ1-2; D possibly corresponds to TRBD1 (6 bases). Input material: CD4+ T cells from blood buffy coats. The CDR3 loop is CASSTGYYGYTF. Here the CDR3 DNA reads TGTGCCAGCAGCACAGGGTACTATGGCTACACCTTC.